This TCR beta chain was documented in a study of shared T cell receptors in the human thymus. Assay used: immunoSEQ multiplex PCR; TCRdb lists only in-frame clones, some missing. In the table there are about 660,000 clones, approximately 88% of which are singletons. J was trimmed by 3 bases and V by 4 bases; bases with no gene match: 6. This CDR3 has 16 residues. The V gene's germline CDR1 is LGHNA and CDR2 YSLEER. The sample was also linked to a second study, of human thymus T cells. From that report: Finnish infants who were healthy and having corrective surgery for congenital heart defects made up the donors. Thymic tissue was derived from resections collected during corrective heart surgery. Highly overlapping thymic repertoires in unrelated individuals were reported by related research.

The source is a boy under two years old with a congenital heart defect. What was sequenced was thymocytes. This rearrangement joins TRBV4-3 to TRBJ2-1; TRBD1 matches at 10 bases. The CDR3 loop reads CASSLARDRGYNEQFF. CDR3 nucleotides: TGCGCCAGCAGCCTTGCCCGGGACAGGGGCTACAATGAGCAGTTCTTC.